The clone carrying this T cell receptor (beta chain) was counted ten times or more. These data originate in a study of T cells in Graves' hyperthyroidism and ophthalmopathy. This CDR3 comprises 15 residues. CDR1 and CDR2 (germline): MNHEY, SVGAGI. V was clipped by 2 bases and J by 8 bases, with 15 bases between them. TCR beta CDR3 regions were amplified from RNA. Primed by the HTBI set, a first-round RT-PCR was run on the TCR CDR3. TCRdb called the multiplex PCR reads again in MiXCR, with one record for every CDR3 protein. The table records more than 300,000 distinct CDR3 sequences, about 18% of them present only once.

The V gene is TRBV6-5, the J gene TRBJ1-4; D gene unclear. The clonotype comes from a woman aged 25 to 39 with Graves' hyperthyroidism that later progressed to Graves' ophthalmopathy. The sample comprised blood. CDR3 nucleotide sequence: TGTGCCAGCAGTTACATTCGGGGAAACTTCGAAAAACTGTTTTTT. Amino acids: CASSYIRGNFEKLFF.